The sequence of this T cell receptor beta chain was determined in a study of blood T cell repertoires in COVID-19. The sample holds a few counts of this clone. The CDR3 covers 14 residues. The V gene's germline CDR1 is KGHSH and CDR2 LQKENI. J lost 3 bases, V lost 6 bases, and 7 bases had no gene match. Assay: immunoSEQ multiplex PCR; the TCRdb copy retains only in-frame clones and omits some. The sample contains about 430,000 clones, over 75% of which appear only once. The sample was PBMCs or T cells enriched from blood (not recorded which). This chain links TRBV18 with TRBJ2-5, with 7 positions matching TRBD2. The sequence came from a woman between 18 and 29 years old who had been exposed to COVID-19. CDR3 sequence reads: CASSRTRIEETQYF. CDR3 nucleotide sequence: TGTGCCAGCTCCAGGACTAGGATAGAAGAGACCCAGTACTTC.